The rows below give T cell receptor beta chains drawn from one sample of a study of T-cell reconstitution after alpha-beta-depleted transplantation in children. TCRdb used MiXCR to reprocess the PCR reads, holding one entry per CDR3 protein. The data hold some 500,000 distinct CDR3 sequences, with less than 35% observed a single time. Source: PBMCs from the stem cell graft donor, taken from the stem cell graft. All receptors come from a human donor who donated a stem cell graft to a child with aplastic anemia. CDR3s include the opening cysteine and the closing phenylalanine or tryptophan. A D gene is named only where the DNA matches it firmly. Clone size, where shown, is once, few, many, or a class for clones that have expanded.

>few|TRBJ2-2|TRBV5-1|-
CASRDGLSGGELFF
TGCGCCAGCAGGGACGGGTTATCCGGCGGGGAGCTGTTTTTT
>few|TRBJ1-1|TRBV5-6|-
CASSFGDWDTEAFF
TGTGCCAGCAGCTTCGGGGATTGGGACACTGAAGCTTTCTTT
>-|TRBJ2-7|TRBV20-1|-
CSGTQGGQRGEQYF
TGCAGTGGTACTCAAGGGGGTCAGAGAGGCGAGCAGTACTTC
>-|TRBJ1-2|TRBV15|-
CATSGQGGGDYGYTF
TGTGCCACCAGCGGGCAAGGGGGGGGAGACTATGGCTACACCTTC
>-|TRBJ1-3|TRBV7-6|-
CASSLEWGHTIYF
TGTGCCAGCAGCTTAGAATGGGGCCACACCATATATTTT
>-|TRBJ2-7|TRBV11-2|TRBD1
CASSHPGQGGYEQYF
TGTGCCAGCAGCCATCCGGGACAGGGGGGGTACGAGCAGTACTTC
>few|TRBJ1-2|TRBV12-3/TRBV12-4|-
CASSLEGRGGYTF
TGTGCCAGCAGTTTAGAGGGGAGGGGCGGCTACACCTTC
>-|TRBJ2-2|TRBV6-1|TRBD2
CASRRVASGKHTGELFF
TGTGCCAGCAGAAGAGTCGCTAGCGGGAAACACACCGGGGAGCTGTTTTTT
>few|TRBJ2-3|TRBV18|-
CASSPEGVDTQYF
TGTGCCAGCTCACCGGAGGGTGTAGATACGCAGTATTTT
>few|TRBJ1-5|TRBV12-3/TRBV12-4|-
CASSPSGSGNQPQHF
TGTGCCAGCAGCCCCTCGGGGAGTGGCAATCAGCCCCAGCATTTT
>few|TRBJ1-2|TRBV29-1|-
CSVVRGGGSTF
TGCAGCGTTGTCCGTGGGGGGGGAAGCACCTTC
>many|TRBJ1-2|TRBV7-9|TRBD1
CASSSQGGGYTF
TGTGCCAGCAGCTCACAGGGGGGTGGCTACACCTTC
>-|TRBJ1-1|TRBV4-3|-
CASSQVRRRETEAFF
TGCGCCAGCAGCCAAGTAAGGCGGAGGGAGACTGAAGCTTTCTTT
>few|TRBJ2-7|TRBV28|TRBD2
CASSSPKRGSYEQYF
TGTGCCAGCAGTTCCCCCAAGCGGGGCTCCTACGAGCAGTACTTC
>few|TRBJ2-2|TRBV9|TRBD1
CASSVVRDRVDPGELFF
TGTGCCAGCAGCGTAGTCAGGGACAGGGTTGATCCCGGGGAGCTGTTTTTT
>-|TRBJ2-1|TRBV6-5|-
CASSYSLAYKSSYNEQFF
TGTGCCAGCAGTTACTCGCTAGCCTACAAAAGCTCCTACAATGAGCAGTTCTTC
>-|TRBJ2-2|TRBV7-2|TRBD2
CASSYGLAGATGELFF
TGTGCCAGCAGCTACGGGCTAGCGGGAGCCACCGGGGAGCTGTTTTTT
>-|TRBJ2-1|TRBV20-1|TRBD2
CSARTGLAGAQEQFF
TGCAGTGCTAGAACCGGACTAGCGGGAGCGCAGGAGCAGTTCTTC
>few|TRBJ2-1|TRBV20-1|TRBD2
CSADLAVRAYNEQFF
TGCAGTGCAGACCTAGCGGTGCGAGCCTACAATGAGCAGTTCTTC
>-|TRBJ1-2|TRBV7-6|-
CASSNPPTLYGYTF
TGTGCCAGCAGCAACCCGCCTACCCTCTATGGCTACACCTTC
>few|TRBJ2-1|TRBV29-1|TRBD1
CSVIYHTGTAPFNEQFF
TGCAGCGTTATCTATCATACCGGGACAGCCCCCTTCAATGAGCAGTTCTTC
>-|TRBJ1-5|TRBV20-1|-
CSARARLEGRSQHF
TGCAGTGCTAGAGCCCGATTGGAGGGCAGGAGCCAGCATTTT
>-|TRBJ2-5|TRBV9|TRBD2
CASSPQAGGYQETQYF
TGTGCCAGCAGCCCGCAAGCGGGAGGATATCAAGAGACCCAGTACTTC
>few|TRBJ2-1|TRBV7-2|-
CASSLEKGNLYNEQFF
TGTGCCAGCAGCTTAGAGAAGGGTAACCTCTACAATGAGCAGTTCTTC
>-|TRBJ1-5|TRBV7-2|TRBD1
CASSLAGTGNQPQHF
TGTGCCAGCAGCTTAGCCGGGACAGGCAATCAGCCCCAGCATTTT
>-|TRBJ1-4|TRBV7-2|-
CASSLGGGPGEKLFF
TGTGCCAGCAGCTTAGGAGGGGGGCCGGGTGAAAAACTGTTTTTT
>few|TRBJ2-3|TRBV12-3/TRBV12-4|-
CASSPVKISTDTQYF
TGTGCCAGCAGTCCAGTCAAGATCAGCACAGATACGCAGTATTTT
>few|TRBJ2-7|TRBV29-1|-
CSVRATALSEQYF
TGCAGCGTTAGGGCGACCGCCCTCTCCGAGCAGTACTTC
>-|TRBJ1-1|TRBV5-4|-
CASRGGDEAFF
TGTGCCAGCCGTGGGGGAGATGAAGCTTTCTTT